This record covers a single TCR beta chain. This receptor's antigen is unknown. No clone much larger than this one lies a single base away; base qualities are absent. The sample belongs to a study of CD8+CD57+ T cells in acquired aplastic anemia (dated by TCRdb to the late 2010s). Background for the entire study: A mean of around 3.2 ug of DNA, ranging from roughly 0.18 to 30 ug, was extracted from sorted CD4+ and CD8+ cells. CD8+CD57+ expansion was defined as a frequency above the mean frequency observed in healthy subjects. The research as a whole found: No significant difference in CD8+ Simpson's diversity was found between patients and healthy controls (P=0.060). Some 31 CD8+ CDR3 sequences were shared between patients and controls but appeared highly expressed in patients and within their immunodominant clones.

The V end loses 9 bases and the J end loses 5 bases, and a stretch of 15 bases separates them. Taken from cysteine to phenylalanine, the CDR3 has 13 residues. The CDR3 DNA has 39 bases and is translated from base 1. The germline V gene gives CDR1 as KGHDR and CDR2 as SFDVKD. TCR beta VDJ combination and CDR3 sequence profiling used genomic DNA as the template. An Illumina HiSeq 2000 was the platform used for TCR repertoire sequencing. The authors processed their data as follows. TRBV/TRBJ rearrangement plots, CDR3 size and DJ length profiles, and Simpson's diversity index were used to assess repertoires. The most abundant DNA sequence in the deep sequencing data was defined as the immunodominant clone. CDR3 amino acid sequences were checked for sharing between subjects and were compared against published repertoires and the VDJdb database. TCRdb handled the public reads itself, with Q25 trimming in fastp and clone calling in MiXCR, and kept productive beta chains. All rows with the same CDR3 protein become a single entry with the most common DNA and genes. Here the V and J calls rest on TCRdb's processing, not on the authors' analysis. The sample table records roughly 98,000 distinct CDR3 sequences; around 62% of these occur just once. The top ten clones comprise 55% to 65% of the sample.

Patients chosen for sequencing had shown expansion of CD8+CD57+ cells by flow cytometry. Severe acquired aplastic anemia was diagnosed in all patients according to International Study of Aplastic Anemia and Agranulocytosis and Camitta criteria. At the time blood was sampled, none of the patients had received any therapy. The study deep-sequenced TCR repertoires of sorted CD4+ and CD8+ blood T cells from severe aplastic anemia patients and healthy subjects. In the USA, patient enrollment took place under clinicaltrials.gov protocols 00001620, 01623167, 00001397, 00071045, 00081523 and 00961064. Ficoll-Paque density gradient centrifugation was used to isolate peripheral blood mononuclear cells. Before DNA was extracted, CD4+ and CD8+ T cells were sorted using either FACS or magnetic beads.

Sequencing was carried out using sorted CD4+, CD8+, or CD8+CD57+ T cells (not recorded which) from PBMCs. The sequence is built from TRBV24-1 and TRBJ1-1, with an unclear D gene assignment. This receptor was taken from a human donor with aplastic anemia. The nucleotide sequence is TGTGCCACCCACAATGGAGTCGGTACTGAAGCTTTCTTT. It encodes CATHNGVGTEAFF.